This T cell receptor (beta chain) was sequenced in a study of T cells after yellow fever vaccination. Overall study findings and caveats: Some clonotypes, a small share, were shared between CD4 and CD8 compartments. Most clones from primary vaccination resurfaced after the booster (about 95% CD4, around 90% CD8). Abundant clonotypes from the bulk population could contaminate FACS-sorted repertoires.

TCR cDNA was made by 5'RACE template switching, adding a universal primer site and UMIs. TCRdb called the 5' RACE reads again in MiXCR, with one record for every CDR3 protein. Found here are about 210,000 distinct CDR3 sequences, approximately 6.3% of them singletons; the top ten hold 1.1%. The CDR3 length is 17 residues. Germline CDR1 DFQATT, CDR2 SNEGSKA (reference sequence). Losses at the gene ends were 3 bases for V and 0 bases for J; bases not matched to a gene: 4. A few counts support this clonotype. The antigen is undetermined. V is TRBV20-1 and J is TRBJ2-2, with TRBD2 identical over 13 bases. This sequence was found in a man under 40 who received the YFV17D yellow fever vaccine. The sample consisted of CD4+ T cells sorted from PBMCs, taken on the day of the yellow fever booster vaccination. CDR3 bases: TGCAGTGCTAGGCGCACTAGCGGGAGGGCGAACACCGGGGAGCTGTTTTTT. The encoded protein is CSARRTSGRANTGELFF.